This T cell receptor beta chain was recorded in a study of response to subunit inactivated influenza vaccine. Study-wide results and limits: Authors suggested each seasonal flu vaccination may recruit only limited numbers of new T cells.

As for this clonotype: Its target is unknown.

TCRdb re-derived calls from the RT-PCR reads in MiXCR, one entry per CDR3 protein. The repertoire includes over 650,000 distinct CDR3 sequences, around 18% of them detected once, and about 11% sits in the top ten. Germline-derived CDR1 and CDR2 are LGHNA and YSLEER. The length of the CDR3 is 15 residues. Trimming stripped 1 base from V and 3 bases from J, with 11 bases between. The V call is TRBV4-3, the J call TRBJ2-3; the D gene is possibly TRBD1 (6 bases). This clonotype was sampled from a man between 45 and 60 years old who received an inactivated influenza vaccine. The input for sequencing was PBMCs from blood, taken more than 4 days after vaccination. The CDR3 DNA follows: TGCGCCAGCAGCCAAGCAGGGGTTGGTACAGATACGCAGTATTTT. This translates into CASSQAGVGTDTQYF.